A selection of T cell receptor beta chains follows, all from one sample in a study of beta chain features in type 1 diabetes. Here immunoSEQ multiplex PCR was the method, and the copy in TCRdb shows in-frame clones only, minus some. The sample lists about 410,000 clones, approximately 15% occurring once. The source material was naive CD4+ T cells from blood. The receptor set was obtained from a man younger than 40 in good health. Each CDR3 is given with its conserved first and last residue. The D gene is left open where the match is weak. Size values are once, few and many counts, or a class for expanded clones, and some rows have none.

>few|-|TRBJ2-1|TRBV14
TGTGCCAGCAGCCAAGGTGGAGGGAACTACAATGAGCAGTTCTTC
CASSQGGGNYNEQFF
>-|-|TRBJ2-1|TRBV7-9
TGTGCCAGCAGCTTGTGGGGGAGCTCCTACAATGAGCAGTTCTTC
CASSLWGSSYNEQFF
>-|TRBD1|TRBJ1-1|TRBV29-1
TGCAGCGTTGAAGGGACAGGGAAGAACACTGAAGCTTTCTTT
CSVEGTGKNTEAFF
>once|-|TRBJ2-7|TRBV14
TGTGCCAGCAGCCAAGTTAAGGGACCCTACGAGCAGTACTTC
CASSQVKGPYEQYF
>-|-|TRBJ2-2|TRBV11-2
TGTGCCAGCAGCGCGCTTCGTAACGGGGAGCTGTTTTTT
CASSALRNGELFF
>few|-|TRBJ2-3|TRBV18
TGTGCCAGCTCCCCGAGGGGAAGCACAGATACGCAGTATTTT
CASSPRGSTDTQYF
>many|TRBD1|TRBJ1-6|TRBV29-1
TGCAGCGTTTCAGGGGACAGCACGAATTCACCCCTCCACTTT
CSVSGDSTNSPLHF
>few|-|TRBJ2-7|TRBV15
TGTGCCACCAGCAGAGATTACGGCTCCTACGAGCAGTACTTC
CATSRDYGSYEQYF
>-|-|TRBJ2-1|TRBV6-1
TGTGCCAGCAGTAGGGCCAGCTTTCCCTACAATGAGCAGTTCTTC
CASSRASFPYNEQFF
>-|-|TRBJ1-2|TRBV28
TGTGCCAGCAGTTTGATAACAGGGTCTAGTAATGGCTACACCTTC
CASSLITGSSNGYTF